This TCR beta chain was captured by sequencing in a study of blood T cell repertoires in COVID-19. Germline values: CDR1 SNHLY, CDR2 FYNNEI. Trimming removed 0 bases at V and 5 bases at J, with 16 bases between. The CDR3 sequence is 16 residues long. Clones were read by immunoSEQ multiplex PCR, and TCRdb kept only the in-frame ones, dropping some. Altogether around 65,000 clones are present, 85% being singletons, with the ten largest covering 5% to 6%. This receptor was identified in a man between 65 and 85 years old with acute or convalescent COVID-19. Source material: peripheral blood. The chain has TRBV2 and TRBJ2-5, with D unclear. The CDR3 loop is CASSEADGRSGETQYF. The CDR3 DNA reads as TGTGCCAGCAGTGAAGCGGATGGGCGATCTGGGGAGACCCAGTACTTC.